Listed below are T cell receptor beta chains from one sample, sequenced in a study of early T cells in non-severe SARS-CoV-2 infection. Each CDR3 protein gets one entry after TCRdb re-called the 5' RACE reads with MiXCR. There are roughly 72,000 distinct CDR3 sequences in the sample; around 12% occur only once, and 2.7% lies in the top ten. Sequencing used whole blood, obtained at baseline. These receptors came from an adult who was a healthcare worker with PCR-confirmed SARS-CoV-2 infection or an uninfected control (not recorded which). CDR3s leave out the opening cysteine and the closing phenylalanine or tryptophan.

TRBJ2-3 TRBV7-6 ASKSGVSTDTQY
TRBJ2-7 TRBV20-1 SAIRDGSYEQY
TRBJ1-2 TRBV28 ASSFRENYGYT
TRBJ1-6 TRBV11-2 ASSFPGGASPLH
TRBJ1-2 TRBV2 ATWGDYGYT
TRBJ1-4 TRBV7-2 ASSPGTGGNEKLF
TRBJ1-6 TRBV13 ASSLDRGDRSSYNSPLH
TRBJ2-7 TRBV19 ASTRRAQGAKTTREQY
TRBJ1-5 TRBV20-1 SAREGTGNQPQH
TRBJ2-1 TRBV2 ASSAPRLAGGPRSHNEQF
TRBJ1-6 TRBV6-1 ASRVDRFLSYNSPLH
TRBJ2-3 TRBV29-1 SVPDRFTDTQY
TRBJ2-5 TRBV5-1 ASSLGRTWYQETQY
TRBJ1-5 TRBV2 ASAPGGYSNQPQH
TRBJ1-2 TRBV20-1 SRRGLDYGYT
TRBJ2-7 TRBV28 ANSQGQRMV
TRBJ1-5 TRBV20-1 SARGHKTLGQPQH
TRBJ2-3 TRBV11-2 ASSSPPVDTQY
TRBJ2-3 TRBV7-2 ASSPLRGGDDTDTQY
TRBJ2-3 TRBV20-1 SAKSGGGSTDTQY